The subject of this entry is one T cell receptor (beta chain). Trimming at V came to 0 bases and at J to 2 bases, leaving 8 bases not matched to a gene. The CDR3 is made up of 16 amino acids. The germline gives CDR1 SGHRS, CDR2 YFSETQ. Amplification used 60 Vbeta primers and 13 Jbeta primers. Assay used: immunoSEQ multiplex PCR; TCRdb lists only in-frame clones, some missing. The sample has roughly 200,000 clones, less than 85% seen once. The sample belongs to a study of cytomegalovirus exposure and HLA in healthy donors. The chain joins TRBV5-1 to TRBJ2-7; 7 bases fit TRBD2. Sequenced input: PBMCs. The source is a man aged 18 to 29 in good health and CMV-seronegative. This chain's CDR3 is CASSLGSSGVTYEQYF. Here the CDR3 DNA reads TGCGCCAGCAGCTTGGGCAGCAGCGGGGTCACCTACGAGCAGTACTTC.